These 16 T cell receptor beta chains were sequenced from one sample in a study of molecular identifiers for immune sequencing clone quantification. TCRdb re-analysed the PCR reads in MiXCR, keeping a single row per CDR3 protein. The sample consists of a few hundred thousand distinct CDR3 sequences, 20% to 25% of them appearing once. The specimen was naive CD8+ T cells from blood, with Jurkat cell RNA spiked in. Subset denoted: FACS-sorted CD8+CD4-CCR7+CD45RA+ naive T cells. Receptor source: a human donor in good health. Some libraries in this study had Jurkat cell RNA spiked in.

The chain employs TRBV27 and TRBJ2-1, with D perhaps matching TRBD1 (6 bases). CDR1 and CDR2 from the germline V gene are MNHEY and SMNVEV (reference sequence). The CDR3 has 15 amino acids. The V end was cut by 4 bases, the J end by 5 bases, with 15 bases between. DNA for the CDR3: TGTGCCAGCAGTTCCCTAGTGGGGGCGGACAATGAGCAGTTCTTC. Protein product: CASSSLVGADNEQFF.

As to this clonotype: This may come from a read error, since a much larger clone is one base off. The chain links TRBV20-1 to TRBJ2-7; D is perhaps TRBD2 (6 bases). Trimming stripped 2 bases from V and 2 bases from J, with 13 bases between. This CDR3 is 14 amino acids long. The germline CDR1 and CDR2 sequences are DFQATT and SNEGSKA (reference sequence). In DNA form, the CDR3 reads TGCAGTGCTAGATGGGGACTCCTCCCCTACGAGCAGTACTTC. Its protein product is CSARWGLLPYEQYF.

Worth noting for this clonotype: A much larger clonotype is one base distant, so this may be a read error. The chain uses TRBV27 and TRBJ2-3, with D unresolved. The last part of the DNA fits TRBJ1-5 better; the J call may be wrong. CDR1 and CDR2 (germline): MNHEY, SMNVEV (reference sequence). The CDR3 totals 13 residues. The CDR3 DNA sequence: TGTGCCAGCAGTTTAGTTTTCACAGATACGCAGCATTTT. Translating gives CASSLVFTDTQHF.

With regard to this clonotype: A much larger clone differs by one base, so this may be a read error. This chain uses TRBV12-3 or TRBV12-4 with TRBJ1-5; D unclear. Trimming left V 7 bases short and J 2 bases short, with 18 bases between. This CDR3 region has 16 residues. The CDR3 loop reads CASTTLPGEGNQPQHF. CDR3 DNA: TGTGCCAGCACCACCCTCCCCGGGGAGGGCAATCAGCCCCAGCATTTT.

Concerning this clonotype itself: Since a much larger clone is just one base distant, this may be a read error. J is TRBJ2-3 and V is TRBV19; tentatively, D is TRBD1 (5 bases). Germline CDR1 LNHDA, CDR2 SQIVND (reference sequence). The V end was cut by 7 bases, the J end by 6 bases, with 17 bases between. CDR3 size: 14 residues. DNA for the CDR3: TGTGCCAGTAATGTCGACAGCCCCTATGATACGCAGTATTTT. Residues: CASNVDSPYDTQYF.

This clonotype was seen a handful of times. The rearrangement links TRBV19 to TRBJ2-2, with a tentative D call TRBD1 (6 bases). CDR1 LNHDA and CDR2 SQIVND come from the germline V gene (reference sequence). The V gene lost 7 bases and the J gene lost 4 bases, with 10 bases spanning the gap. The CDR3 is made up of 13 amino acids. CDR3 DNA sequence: TGTGCCAGTAACGGACAGTTCACCGGGGAGCTGTTTTTT. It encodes CASNGQFTGELFF.

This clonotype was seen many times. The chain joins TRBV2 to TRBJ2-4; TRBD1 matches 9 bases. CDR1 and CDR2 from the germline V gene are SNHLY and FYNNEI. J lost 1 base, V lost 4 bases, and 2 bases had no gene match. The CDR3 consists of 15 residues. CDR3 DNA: TGTGCCAGCAGTGTAGACAGGGGGGCCAAAAACATTCAGTACTTC. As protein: CASSVDRGAKNIQYF.

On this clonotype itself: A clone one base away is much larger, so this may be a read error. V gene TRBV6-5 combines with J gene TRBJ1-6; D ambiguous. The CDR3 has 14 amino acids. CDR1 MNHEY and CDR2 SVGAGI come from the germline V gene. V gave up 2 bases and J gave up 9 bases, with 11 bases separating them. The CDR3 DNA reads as TGTGCCAGCAGTTACCAAGAGATATCTTCACCCCTCCACTTT. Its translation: CASSYQEISSPLHF.

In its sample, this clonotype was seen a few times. Here the CDR3 reads CASSIAPIYEQYF. The CDR3 DNA follows: TGTGCCAGTAGTATAGCTCCAATCTACGAGCAGTACTTC. J is TRBJ2-7 and V is TRBV19, with D unclear. The CDR3 consists of 13 residues. Germline V gene sequence: CDR1 LNHDA, CDR2 SQIVND (reference sequence). V gave up 1 base and J gave up 3 bases, with 7 bases separating them.

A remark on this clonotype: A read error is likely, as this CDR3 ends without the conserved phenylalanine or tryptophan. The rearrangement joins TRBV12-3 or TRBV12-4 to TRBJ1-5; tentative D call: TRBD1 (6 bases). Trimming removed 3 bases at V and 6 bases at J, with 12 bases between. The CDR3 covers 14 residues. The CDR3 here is CASSFIQGVQPQHS. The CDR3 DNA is TGTGCCAGCAGTTTTATACAGGGTGTTCAGCCCCAGCATTCT.

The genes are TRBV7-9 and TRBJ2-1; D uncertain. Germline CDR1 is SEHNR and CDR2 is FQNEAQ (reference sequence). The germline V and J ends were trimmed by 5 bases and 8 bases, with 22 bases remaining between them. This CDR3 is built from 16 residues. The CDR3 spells CASSLLRVGPTDEQFF. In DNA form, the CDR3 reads TGTGCCAGCAGCCTACTCCGGGTGGGCCCCACAGATGAGCAGTTCTTC.

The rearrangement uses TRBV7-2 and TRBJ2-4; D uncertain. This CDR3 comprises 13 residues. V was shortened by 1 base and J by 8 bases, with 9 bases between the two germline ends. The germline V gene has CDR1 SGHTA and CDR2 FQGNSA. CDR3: CASSLGSLYIQYF. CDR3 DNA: TGTGCCAGCAGCTTAGGCAGTCTGTACATTCAGTACTTC.

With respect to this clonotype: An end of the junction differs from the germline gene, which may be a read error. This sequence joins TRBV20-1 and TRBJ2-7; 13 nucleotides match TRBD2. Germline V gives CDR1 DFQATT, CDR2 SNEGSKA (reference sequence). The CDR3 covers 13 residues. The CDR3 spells CSARLAGGNERYF. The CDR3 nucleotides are TGCAGTGCCCGACTAGCGGGAGGCAACGAGCGGTACTTC.

As DNA, the CDR3 is TGTGCCAGCAGTACTAGCGGGAACTCCTACGAGCAGTACTTC. It specifies CASSTSGNSYEQYF. The chain recombines TRBV27 with TRBJ2-7; 10 bases line up with TRBD2. The CDR3 totals 14 residues. V gave up 5 bases and J gave up 0 bases; unmatched junction bases: 1. The germline CDR1 and CDR2 sequences are MNHEY and SMNVEV (reference sequence).

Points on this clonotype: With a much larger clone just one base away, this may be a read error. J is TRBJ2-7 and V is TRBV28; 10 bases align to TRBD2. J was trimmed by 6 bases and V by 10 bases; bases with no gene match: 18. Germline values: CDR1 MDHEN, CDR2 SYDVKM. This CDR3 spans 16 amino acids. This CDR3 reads CATEKGPAGGPPEQYF. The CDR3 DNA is TGTGCCACAGAAAAGGGACCAGCGGGAGGGCCGCCCGAGCAGTACTTC.

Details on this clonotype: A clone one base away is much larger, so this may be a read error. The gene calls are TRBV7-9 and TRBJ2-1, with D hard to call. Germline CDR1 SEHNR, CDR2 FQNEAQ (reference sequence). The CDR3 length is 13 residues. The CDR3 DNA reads TGTGCCAGCACCCCCCCGGCGACCGATGAGCGGTTCTTC. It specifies CASTPPATDERFF.